This T cell receptor (beta chain) was profiled in a study of beta chain features in type 1 diabetes. The CDR3 contains 14 residues. Looked up from germline, CDR1 is SGHAT and CDR2 is FQDESV (reference sequence). V lost 5 bases and J 2 bases, leaving 12 bases between the germline ends. Overall study results and limits: Although PCR might favor shorter templates, it would do so equally in patients and controls. The study found moderately but significantly shorter TCRB CDR3s in all four CD4+ subsets of Type 1 diabetes patients. A closer apparent resemblance between naive, central memory and Treg TCRB repertoires was seen in patients than in healthy donors.

Expressed TCRB transcripts got sequenced, as all isolated RNA was reverse transcribed. Only in-frame clones appear in the TCRdb table, and some are missing; sequencing was by immunoSEQ multiplex PCR. The sample records under 300,000 clones, 11% being singletons. This clone was found a few times. What it binds is not known. Sequencing was carried out using naive CD4+ T cells from blood. This sequence originates from a man younger than 40 with type 1 diabetes. The chain links TRBV11-1 to TRBJ1-2, with D possibly TRBD1 on 5 matching bases. The CDR3 coding sequence is TGTGCCAGCAGCAAGCGCGGACAAAACTATGGCTACACCTTC. It translates to CASSKRGQNYGYTF.